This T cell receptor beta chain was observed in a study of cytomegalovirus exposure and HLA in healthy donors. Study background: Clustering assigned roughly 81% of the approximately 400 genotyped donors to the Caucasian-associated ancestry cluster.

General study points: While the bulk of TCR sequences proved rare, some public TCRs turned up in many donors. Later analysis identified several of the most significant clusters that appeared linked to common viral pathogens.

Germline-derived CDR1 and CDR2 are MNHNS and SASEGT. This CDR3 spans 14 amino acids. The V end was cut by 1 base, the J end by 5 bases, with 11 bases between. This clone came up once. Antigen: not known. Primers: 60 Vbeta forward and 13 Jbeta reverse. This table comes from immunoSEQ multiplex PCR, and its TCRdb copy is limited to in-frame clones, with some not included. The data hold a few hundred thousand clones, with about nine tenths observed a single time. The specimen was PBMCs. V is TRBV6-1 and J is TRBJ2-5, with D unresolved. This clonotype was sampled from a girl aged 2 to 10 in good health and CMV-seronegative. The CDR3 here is CASSEGLGRETQYF. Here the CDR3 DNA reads TGTGCCAGCAGTGAAGGCCTAGGTAGGGAGACCCAGTACTTC.